The present T cell receptor (beta chain) was sequenced within a study of identical twins. TCRdb reprocessed the 5' RACE reads with MiXCR, giving one entry per CDR3 protein. The sample carries under 250,000 distinct CDR3 sequences, 6% to 8.5% recorded once. Germline loops: CDR1 MNHNY, CDR2 SVGAGI (reference sequence). Trimming cost V 7 bases and J 0 bases, with 10 bases left between them. The CDR3 runs 13 residues. These data are also associated with another study on yellow fever vaccine responses in identical twins.

The source material was CD8+ T cells sorted from blood. V usage is TRBV6-6 and J usage is TRBJ2-7; no clear D gene. This TCR came from a woman between 18 and 29 years old in good health. CDR3 region: CASNPGSSYEQYF. For the CDR3, the DNA is TGTGCCAGCAACCCAGGTAGCTCCTACGAGCAGTACTTC.